This T cell receptor (beta chain) stems from a study of siplizumab effects on memory and regulatory T cells. The study's findings and limits: Significantly reduced by siplizumab was the cumulative frequency of alloreactive sequences, namely those traceable to unstimulated CD4+ memory cells.

The protocol was immunoSEQ multiplex PCR, while the TCRdb copy is restricted to in-frame clones and leaves out a portion. The sample lists about 110,000 clones, around 90% occurring once. Concerning this clone: Its target is unknown.

V was pared by 4 bases and J by 0 bases, with 13 bases between. CDR1 and CDR2 (germline): MNHEY, SMNVEV (reference sequence). The CDR3 is 15 amino acids. The source material was CD4+ T cells sorted from blood. The chain recombines TRBV27 with TRBJ2-7, with D perhaps TRBD1 (5 bases). The sequence derives from a human donor in good health. In DNA, the CDR3 is TGTGCCAGCAGTTCCTACAGGTCGAGCTCCTACGAGCAGTACTTC. Translated: CASSSYRSSSYEQYF.